Each of the 25 T cell receptor beta chains below was sequenced from the same sample in a study of cytomegalovirus exposure and HLA in healthy donors (dated by TCRdb to about 2017). Library preparation employed the immunoSEQ multiplex PCR assay. For the multiplex PCR, a mixture combining 60 forward primers for TCR Vbeta segments and 13 reverse primers for TCR Jbeta segments was used. Not all clones reach the TCRdb copy of this immuneACCESS table, which keeps in-frame sequences only. Checked studies attribute under half of the gap to unresolved V genes and leave the rest unexplained. Here the sample has about 160,000 clones; over 65% occur a single time. Approximately 3.1% of the sample goes to the ten largest clones. Sequenced input: PBMCs. Receptors originate from a woman between 35 and 50 years old in good health and CMV-seronegative.

The gene calls are TRBV5-4 and TRBJ1-2; 7 bases match TRBD1. This CDR3 comprises 13 residues. From germline, CDR1 is SGHNT and CDR2 YYREEE (reference sequence). The V and J ends lost 1 base and 10 bases, in that order; junction bases with no gene match: 7. The CDR3 loop is CASSLLAGGTYTF. CDR3 in DNA: TGTGCCAGCAGCTTGCTGGCAGGGGGAACCTACACCTTC. The variable domain in full, completed from reference TRBV5-4 and TRBJ1-2, reads ETGVTQSPTHLIKTRGQQVTLRCSSQSGHNTVSWYQQALGQGPQFIFQYYREEENGRGNFPPRFSGLQFPNYSSELNVNALELDDSALYLCASSLLAGGTYTFGSGTRLTVV.

This clone was counted only a few times. Here the CDR3 reads CASSELRGAEYNEQFF. For the CDR3, the DNA is TGCGCCAGCAGTGAGCTCCGGGGGGCCGAATACAATGAGCAGTTCTTC. The V gene is TRBV10-2, the J gene TRBJ2-1; a weak D match, TRBD2 (7 bases). The germline V gene has CDR1 WSHSY and CDR2 SAAADI. V dropped 2 bases and J dropped 4 bases, with 15 bases sitting between them. The CDR3 contains 16 residues.

This clone was picked up one time. The J gene is TRBJ2-3, the V gene TRBV19; tentatively, D is TRBD2 (5 bases). The ends were cut back, 3 bases at V and 4 bases at J, with 8 bases in the middle. Germline V gene data show CDR1 as LNHDA and CDR2 as SQIVND (reference sequence). CDR3 length: 13 amino acids. CDR3 loop: CASSIGLADTQYF. The DNA of the CDR3 is TGTGCCAGTAGTATCGGACTGGCAGATACGCAGTATTTT.

This chain joins TRBV28 and TRBJ1-1; maybe TRBD1 (6 bases). This CDR3 region has 17 residues. V lost 2 bases and J lost 0, with 16 bases in between. From germline, CDR1 is MDHEN and CDR2 SYDVKM. DNA for the CDR3: TGTGCCAGCAGTTTAAACCGACTGGGGGCAATGAACACTGAAGCTTTCTTT. Its translation: CASSLNRLGAMNTEAFF.

This chain links TRBV27 with TRBJ1-2; 9 bases are a match to TRBD1. The CDR3 length is 16 residues. J was trimmed by 6 bases and V by 5 bases; bases with no gene match: 13. The germline gives CDR1 MNHEY, CDR2 SMNVEV (reference sequence). The CDR3 is CASSPHRNRGRNGYTF. CDR3 DNA sequence: TGTGCCAGCAGTCCCCATAGAAACAGGGGGCGGAATGGCTACACCTTC.

This chain links TRBV7-9 with TRBJ2-7, with 9 positions matching TRBD1. This CDR3 is 16 amino acids long. V shed 2 bases and J 3 bases; nucleotides not matched to a gene: 8. From germline, CDR1 is SEHNR and CDR2 FQNEAQ (reference sequence). The CDR3 loop is CASSLYGTGTVYEQYF. CDR3 sequence (DNA): TGTGCCAGCAGCTTATACGGGACAGGGACGGTCTACGAGCAGTACTTC.

The V and J genes are TRBV5-4 and TRBJ2-7; D is unresolved. V gave up 4 bases and J gave up 5 bases, with 7 bases separating them. Germline V CDR1 and CDR2: SGHNT, YYREEE (reference sequence). CDR3 length: 11 residues. The CDR3 here is CASSKTDEQYF. CDR3 DNA: TGTGCCAGCAGCAAAACAGACGAGCAGTACTTC.

The rearrangement joins TRBV7-6 to TRBJ2-7; D unresolved. From germline, CDR1 is SGHVS and CDR2 FNYEAQ. V lost 5 bases and J 3 bases, leaving 11 bases between the germline ends. The CDR3 covers 13 residues. CDR3 sequence (DNA): TGTGCCAGCAGCCCCTCCTTTCTCTACGAGCAGTACTTC. Protein: CASSPSFLYEQYF.

CDR3 in DNA: TGTGCCAGCAGTGAATTGAGGAGGAGCAATCAGCCCCAGCATTTT. It codes for CASSELRRSNQPQHF. The chain joins TRBV6-1 to TRBJ1-5; no firm D call. The V gene's germline CDR1 is MNHNS and CDR2 SASEGT. Trimming cost V 2 bases and J 1 base, with 9 bases left between them. The CDR3 length is 15 residues.

CDR3 DNA sequence: TGCGCCAGCAGCCTACTTAGCGGGGGTCTCGGCAATGAGCAGTTCTTC. The encoded protein is CASSLLSGGLGNEQFF. This chain uses TRBV4-1 with TRBJ2-1; 9 positions agree with TRBD2. With V trimmed by 4 bases and J by 6 bases, 10 bases remained unmatched. The germline gives CDR1 MGHRA, CDR2 YSYEKL. This CDR3 is 16 amino acids long.

The CDR3, as DNA: TGTGCCAGCTCACCACGGAGGGACAGGGGAGCTGAAGCTTTCTTT. Its protein is CASSPRRDRGAEAFF. The chain has TRBV18 and TRBJ1-1; the match to TRBD1 covers 10 bases. CDR1 and CDR2 from the germline V gene are KGHSH and LQKENI. Germline trimming cut 1 base from V and 6 bases from J; bases unmatched to any gene: 5. There are 15 residues in the CDR3.

This chain connects TRBV5-4 to TRBJ2-3; 7 nucleotides match TRBD2. CDR1 is SGHNT and CDR2 is YYREEE in the germline V gene (reference sequence). The CDR3 spans 16 residues. The V segment lost 0 bases and the J segment 0 bases; nucleotides outside the gene matches: 4. The CDR3 region has the DNA TGTGCCAGCAGCTTGGCTGGCGGGGGAAGCACAGATACGCAGTATTTT. Translation gives CASSLAGGGSTDTQYF.

The V call is TRBV2, the J call TRBJ2-2; 7 bases are shared with TRBD1. Unmatched junction bases numbered 3, after V lost 2 bases and J lost 6 bases. CDR3 length: 14 residues. The germline CDR1 and CDR2 sequences are SNHLY and FYNNEI. The CDR3 nucleotides read TGTGCCAGCAGTGAAAAGGGGGCTCCCGGGGAGCTGTTTTTT. Encoded protein: CASSEKGAPGELFF.

This clone has just a few counts. The J gene is TRBJ2-7, the V gene TRBV6-6; the D gene is possibly TRBD2 (5 bases). The CDR3 runs 12 residues. Per germline, CDR1 MNHNY and CDR2 SVGAGI (reference sequence). Trimming took 5 bases from V and 3 from J, leaving 8 bases between them. The CDR3 DNA follows: TGTGCCAGCAGTCGCCGGGACTACGAGCAGTACTTC. Translated: CASSRRDYEQYF.

CDR3 nucleotides: TGTGCCATCAGTCCGGGGGGGAGTAATGAAAAACTGTTTTTT. Amino acid sequence: CAISPGGSNEKLFF. The chain is built from TRBV10-3 and TRBJ1-4; weak D call: TRBD1 (5 bases). Germline V lookup: CDR1 ENHRY, CDR2 SYGVKD. V gave up 5 bases and J gave up 4 bases, with 11 bases separating them. The CDR3 covers 14 residues.

The chain is built from TRBV11-1 and TRBJ2-5; the match to TRBD2 covers 9 bases. The CDR3 runs 15 residues. Germline CDR1 and CDR2: SGHAT and FQDESV (reference sequence). The V gene end was trimmed by 4 bases and the J gene end by 4 bases; junction bases not matched to a gene: 7. The CDR3 here is CASSYKAGGIETQYF. CDR3 bases: TGTGCCAGCAGCTATAAAGCGGGGGGCATAGAGACCCAGTACTTC.

As to this clone: The same CDR3 can be traced to other DNA sequences in this sample. The chain is built from TRBV20-1 and TRBJ2-7; unclear D gene. This CDR3 has 11 amino acids. The germline V gene encodes CDR1 DFQATT and CDR2 SNEGSKA (reference sequence). V was trimmed by 0 bases and J by 4 bases, leaving 4 bases between them. The DNA for the CDR3 is TGCAGTGCTAGAGACGGGTACGAGCAGTACTTC. It translates to CSARDGYEQYF.

The chain couples TRBV9 to TRBJ1-2; 10 positions agree with TRBD1. Germline V lookup: CDR1 SGDLS, CDR2 YYNGEE. The CDR3 contains 14 residues. Trimming took 4 bases from V and 6 from J; bases not matched to a gene: 6. The chain's CDR3 is CASSITGTGDGYTF. In nucleotides, the CDR3 is TGTGCCAGCAGCATCACCGGGACAGGGGATGGCTACACCTTC.

The chain joins TRBV6-1 to TRBJ2-5; 13 bases match TRBD2. CDR3 length equals 15 residues. Trimming removed 3 bases from V and 9 bases from J; junction bases left unmatched: 7. CDR1 and CDR2 (germline): MNHNS, SASEGT. Here the CDR3 reads CASSELKLAGGAQYF. For the CDR3, the DNA is TGTGCCAGCAGTGAGCTCAAACTAGCGGGGGGGGCCCAGTACTTC.

V and J are TRBV9 and TRBJ1-6, with 12 positions matching TRBD1. Trimming at V came to 4 bases and at J to 6 bases, leaving 11 bases not matched to a gene. This CDR3 spans 18 amino acids. CDR1 and CDR2 from the germline V gene are SGDLS and YYNGEE. CDR3 protein: CASSPGTGGAFSNSPLHF. In DNA, the CDR3 is TGTGCCAGCAGCCCGGGGACAGGGGGCGCATTTAGTAATTCACCCCTCCACTTT. Drawing the rest from reference TRBV9 and TRBJ1-6, the complete variable domain is DSGVTQTPKHLITATGQRVTLRCSPRSGDLSVYWYQQSLDQGLQFLIQYYNGEERAKGNILERFSAQQFPDLHSELNLSSLELGDSALYFCASSPGTGGAFSNSPLHFGNGTRLTVT.

The chain joins TRBV5-6 to TRBJ2-5; 8 bases map to TRBD2. Germline V lookup: CDR1 SGHDT, CDR2 YYEEEE. The CDR3 loop spans 15 amino acids. The junction had 3 bases not matched to a gene; V was cut back by 0 bases and J by 2 bases. The CDR3 is CASSLVLAGQETQYF. The CDR3, as DNA: TGTGCCAGCAGCTTGGTGTTAGCGGGACAAGAGACCCAGTACTTC.

The chain links TRBV6-4 to TRBJ1-2; the D gene is possibly TRBD1 (6 bases). CDR1 MRHNA and CDR2 SNTAGT come from the germline V gene. The germline V and J ends were trimmed by 3 bases and 4 bases, with 18 bases remaining between them. This CDR3 region has 16 residues. The CDR3 DNA is TGTGCCAGCAGTGAGAGACCCCAGGGGAGAGTCTATGGCTACACCTTC. Translation: CASSERPQGRVYGYTF.

The chain couples TRBV5-1 to TRBJ2-5; 11 bases align to TRBD2. The CDR3 consists of 16 residues. Per the germline V gene, CDR1 is SGHRS and CDR2 is YFSETQ. J gave up 1 base and V 0 bases, and 2 bases lay outside the gene matches. CDR3 sequence: CASSLVLAGGQETQYF. In DNA, the CDR3 is TGCGCCAGCAGCTTGGTTCTAGCGGGGGGCCAAGAGACCCAGTACTTC.

The V and J genes are TRBV16 and TRBJ1-1, with D unclear. Germline values: CDR1 KGHSY, CDR2 FQNENV. V was trimmed by 2 bases and J by 3 bases, leaving 16 bases between them. The CDR3 is 16 amino acids. This CDR3 is CASSQLGRSEDTEAFF. CDR3 coding DNA: TGTGCCAGCAGCCAACTGGGCCGCTCGGAGGACACTGAAGCTTTCTTT. Using reference TRBV16 and TRBJ1-1 for the parts outside the CDR3, the full variable domain is GEEVAQTPKHLVRGEGQKAKLYCAPIKGHSYVFWYQQVLKNEFKFLISFQNENVFDETGMPKERFSAKCLPNSPCSLEIQATKLEDSAVYFCASSQLGRSEDTEAFFGQGTRLTVV.

The chain joins TRBV5-4 to TRBJ2-1; 7 bases match TRBD2. In germline, CDR1 is SGHNT, CDR2 YYREEE (reference sequence). The CDR3 covers 15 residues. The V segment lost 0 bases and the J segment 4 bases; nucleotides outside the gene matches: 4. The CDR3: CASSLALAEYNEQFF. Written as DNA, the CDR3 is TGTGCCAGCAGCTTGGCCCTAGCGGAGTACAATGAGCAGTTCTTC.